The 4 T cell receptor beta chains reported below all come from one sample, sequenced in a study of blood T cell repertoires in COVID-19. TCRdb's table, derived via immunoSEQ multiplex PCR, lists solely in-frame clones and lacks some. The sample has roughly 73,000 clones; around four fifths are singletons. Sequenced sample: peripheral blood. Receptors were obtained from a woman in her sixties with acute or convalescent COVID-19.

The chain has TRBV6-1 and TRBJ1-5; D unresolved. Trimming shortened V by 1 base and J by 6 bases, and 13 bases separated the two germline ends. In germline, CDR1 is MNHNS, CDR2 SASEGT. CDR3 length: 15 amino acids. The CDR3 spells CASSEGGGQGQPQHF. CDR3 sequence (DNA): TGTGCCAGCAGTGAAGGAGGCGGGCAAGGTCAGCCCCAGCATTTT.

The chain employs TRBV9 and TRBJ1-6; D is ambiguous. In germline, CDR1 is SGDLS, CDR2 YYNGEE. V shed 4 bases and J shed 0 bases, with 8 bases lying between them. This CDR3 spans 15 amino acids. For the CDR3, the DNA is TGTGCCAGCAGCATCGAGAGCTCCTATAATTCACCCCTCCACTTT. Protein product: CASSIESSYNSPLHF.

V and J are TRBV7-9 and TRBJ1-1; 9 bases are shared with TRBD1. Losses at the gene ends were 3 bases for V and 1 base for J; bases not matched to a gene: 6. CDR3 size: 16 residues. Germline loops: CDR1 SEHNR, CDR2 FQNEAQ (reference sequence). The CDR3 sequence: CASSFFGQGTNTEAFF. CDR3 sequence (DNA): TGTGCCAGCAGCTTTTTTGGACAGGGGACGAACACTGAAGCTTTCTTT.

This clone was found a few times. The V gene is TRBV10-3, the J gene TRBJ2-7; the D gene is possibly TRBD2 (6 bases). CDR3 length equals 13 residues. V was cut by 0 bases and J by 6 bases, with 9 bases left in between. Looked up from germline, CDR1 is ENHRY and CDR2 is SYGVKD. The CDR3 DNA is TGTGCCATCAGTGAGTCCAAGACTAGCGAGCAGTACTTC. Translation gives CAISESKTSEQYF.